The 25 T cell receptor beta chains below were found in one sample sequenced in a study of CD8+CD57+ T cells in acquired aplastic anemia. Genomic DNA served as template for TCR beta VDJ and CDR3 profiling. TCRdb re-analysed the reads in MiXCR, keeping a single row per CDR3 protein. The sample records about 160,000 distinct CDR3 sequences, roughly 40% being singletons. The specimen sequenced was sorted CD4+, CD8+, or CD8+CD57+ T cells (not recorded which) from PBMCs. The receptors shown here come from a human donor in good health.

The rearrangement links TRBV24-1 to TRBJ2-1; 8 nucleotides line up with TRBD2. CDR1 is KGHDR, CDR2 SFDVKD, per germline. The CDR3 is made up of 16 amino acids. The trim removed 1 base at V and 5 bases at J, leaving 6 bases unmatched. CDR3 in amino acids: CATSDLPGTSHNEQFF. In nucleotides, the CDR3 is TGTGCCACCAGTGATTTACCCGGGACTAGTCACAATGAGCAGTTCTTC.

This clonotype was seen a handful of times. The chain recombines TRBV11-3 with TRBJ2-3; weak D call: TRBD2 (7 bases). Germline-derived CDR1 and CDR2 are SGHNT and YENEEA. This CDR3 has 14 amino acids. The V end lost 5 bases, the J end lost 6 bases, and 15 bases lay between the germline ends. The DNA of the CDR3 is TGTGCCAGCAGCCCTGTAGGGGGGGGCGATACGCAGTATTTT. Translated: CASSPVGGGDTQYF.

There are many counts of this clonotype. V is TRBV10-3 and J is TRBJ1-4, with D hard to call. The germline V gene encodes CDR1 ENHRY and CDR2 SYGVKD. Trimming shortened V by 3 bases and J by 7 bases, and 9 bases separated the two germline ends. The CDR3 consists of 13 residues. This chain's CDR3 is CAISDYSREKLFF. Written as DNA, the CDR3 is TGTGCCATCAGTGATTACAGTCGTGAAAAACTGTTTTTT.

This chain connects TRBV7-2 to TRBJ2-7; TRBD2 aligns across 8 bases. CDR1 and CDR2 from the germline V gene are SGHTA and FQGNSA. The CDR3 length is 14 residues. V was clipped by 0 bases and J by 7 bases; unmatched bases: 5. CDR3 nucleotides: TGTGCCAGCAGCTTAGCCTCGGGGGGGTGGGAGCAGTACTTC. Protein sequence: CASSLASGGWEQYF.

This clonotype was seen ten or more times. The chain employs TRBV4-2 and TRBJ2-3, with D possibly being TRBD2 (5 bases). Germline V CDR1 and CDR2: LGHNA, YNFKEQ. CDR3 length equals 16 residues. Trimming took 3 bases from V and 0 from J, leaving 13 bases between them. The CDR3 reads CASSHQSERSTDTQYF. In DNA, the CDR3 is TGTGCCAGCAGCCACCAATCGGAGCGGAGCACAGATACGCAGTATTTT.

There are many counts of this clonotype. This chain joins TRBV5-1 and TRBJ2-3; D is perhaps TRBD1 or TRBD2 (5 bases each). Germline lookup yields CDR1 SGHRS and CDR2 YFSETQ. V was shortened by 4 bases and J by 0 bases, with 12 bases between the two germline ends. The CDR3 has 15 residues. CDR3 amino acids: CASSLWGFSTDTQYF. Here the CDR3 DNA reads TGCGCCAGCAGCCTCTGGGGGTTCAGCACAGATACGCAGTATTTT.

The chain combines TRBV2 with TRBJ2-3; 8 bases align to TRBD1. Unmatched junction bases numbered 10, after V lost 6 bases and J lost 2 bases. The CDR3 contains 16 residues. CDR1 is SNHLY, CDR2 FYNNEI, per germline. CDR3 amino acids: CASSSTDRGFTDTQYF. CDR3 bases: TGTGCCAGCAGCTCAACTGACAGGGGTTTCACAGATACGCAGTATTTT.

The chain is built from TRBV2 and TRBJ1-1; weak D call: TRBD1 (6 bases). V lost 3 bases and J 3 bases, leaving 14 bases between the germline ends. Germline assignment: CDR1 SNHLY and CDR2 FYNNEI. CDR3 size: 15 residues. The CDR3 loop reads CASSDRPAGDTEAFF. The CDR3 DNA reads as TGTGCCAGCAGTGATCGTCCCGCAGGGGACACTGAAGCTTTCTTT.

This clonotype was seen many times. The rearrangement joins TRBV11-3 to TRBJ2-3, with D unclear. The CDR3 loop spans 13 amino acids. CDR1 SGHNT and CDR2 YENEEA come from the germline V gene. The V gene lost 5 bases and the J gene lost 8 bases, with 14 bases spanning the gap. DNA for the CDR3: TGTGCCAGCAGCCCCCACCTAAGTGGTACGCAGTATTTT. Its translation: CASSPHLSGTQYF.

The chain has TRBV15 and TRBJ2-7, with 11 bases fitting TRBD1. V lost 3 bases and J lost 3; bases outside the gene matches: 7. The CDR3 runs 16 residues. In germline, CDR1 is LNHNV, CDR2 YYDKDF (reference sequence). CDR3 protein: CATSRDRGPTYYEQYF. For the CDR3, the DNA is TGTGCCACCAGCAGGGACAGGGGGCCGACCTACTACGAGCAGTACTTC. The full variable domain, its missing parts supplied by reference TRBV15 and TRBJ2-7, is DAMVIQNPRYQVTQFGKPVTLSCSQTLNHNVMYWYQQKSSQAPKLLFHYYDKDFNNEADTPDNFQSRRPNTSFCFLDIRSPGLGDTAMYLCATSRDRGPTYYEQYFGPGTRLTVT.

This clonotype was detected only a few times. The J gene is TRBJ2-5, the V gene TRBV15, with 8 positions matching TRBD1. Per germline, CDR1 LNHNV and CDR2 YYDKDF (reference sequence). V lost 3 bases to trimming and J lost 1 base; unmatched junction nucleotides: 1. This CDR3 is 14 amino acids long. The CDR3 nucleotides read TGTGCCACCAGCAGGGGACAGGTCCAAGAGACCCAGTACTTC. Translating gives CATSRGQVQETQYF.

This clonotype was observed at least ten times. V usage is TRBV6-6 and J usage is TRBJ2-5, with a possible D match to TRBD2 (7 bases). V was shortened by 2 bases and J by 0 bases, with 10 bases between the two germline ends. CDR3 length: 15 residues. Germline lookup yields CDR1 MNHNY and CDR2 SVGAGI (reference sequence). The CDR3 here is CASSYGGANQETQYF. The CDR3 DNA reads TGTGCCAGCAGTTACGGGGGGGCAAACCAAGAGACCCAGTACTTC.

Note on this clonotype: A much more abundant neighbour one base away suggests this may be a read error. The rearrangement uses TRBV6-2 or TRBV6-3 and TRBJ2-7; 10 nucleotides agree with TRBD2. In germline, CDR1 is MNHEY, CDR2 SVGEGT. The CDR3 sequence is 16 residues long. The CDR3 sequence: CASSPRGSGRSAEPYF. Here the CDR3 DNA reads TGTGCCAGCAGTCCCCGAGGTAGCGGGAGGTCGGCGGAGCCGTACTTC.

V usage is TRBV14 and J usage is TRBJ1-2; perhaps TRBD1 as D (5 bases). The V and J ends lost 6 bases and 10 bases respectively, with 12 bases between them. The CDR3 is made up of 11 amino acids. The germline CDR1 and CDR2 sequences are SGHDN and FVKESK. The CDR3 region has the DNA TGTGCCAGCAGAAGACAGTATACCTACACCTTC. Its translation is CASRRQYTYTF.

In its sample, this clonotype was seen once. The chain uses TRBV15 and TRBJ2-1, with TRBD2 as a possible D gene (5 bases). Trimming shortened V by 3 bases and J by 10 bases, and 16 bases separated the two germline ends. This CDR3 comprises 14 residues. The V gene's germline CDR1 is LNHNV and CDR2 YYDKDF (reference sequence). CDR3 sequence reads: CATSSVRASGEQFF. DNA for the CDR3: TGTGCCACCAGCAGTGTTCGGGCCTCGGGGGAGCAGTTCTTC.

Only a few counts were recorded for this clonotype. The chain carries TRBV5-1 and TRBJ2-7; D may be TRBD1 (6 bases). Germline lookup yields CDR1 SGHRS and CDR2 YFSETQ. The ends were cut back, 4 bases at V and 5 bases at J, with 22 bases in the middle. CDR3 length: 16 amino acids. CDR3: CASSPTTGPYPNEQYF. The CDR3 bases are TGCGCCAGCAGCCCGACGACAGGTCCCTACCCTAACGAGCAGTACTTC.

Comment on this clonotype: The CDR3 end shows no conserved phenylalanine or tryptophan, and so a read error is likely. The DNA is left out, because the CDR3 cannot be placed on it with certainty; the CDR3 is given as TCRdb lists it. This chain links TRBV12-3 or TRBV12-4 with TRBJ2-7; the tabulated D call, TRBD1, remains unverified against the DNA. Termini included, the CDR3 measures 8 amino acids. The CDR3 region is CASSFNSG.

This clonotype has a count of ten or more. The germline gene is not matched at one end of the junction; a read error may be the cause. V and J are TRBV7-7 and TRBJ2-3, with D perhaps matching TRBD2 (6 bases). There are 15 residues in the CDR3. Germline V gene lookup returns CDR1 SSHAT and CDR2 FNYEAQ (reference sequence). The CDR3 spells CASSPRDSSTDTQYF. As DNA, the CDR3 is TGTGCTAGCAGTCCCCGGGACTCAAGCACAGATACGCAGTATTTT.

The genes are TRBV18 and TRBJ2-5, with D maybe TRBD1 (5 bases). V shed 0 bases and J shed 1 base, with 9 bases lying between them. Per the germline V gene, CDR1 is KGHSH and CDR2 is LQKENI. This CDR3 is 15 amino acids long. CDR3 DNA: TGTGCCAGCTCACCACCGGGGCCCATCCAAGAGACCCAGTACTTC. The encoded protein is CASSPPGPIQETQYF. The full variable domain, in which reference TRBV18 and TRBJ2-5 provide the parts outside the CDR3, is NAGVMQNPRHLVRRRGQEARLRCSPMKGHSHVYWYRQLPEEGLKFMVYLQKENIIDESGMPKERFSAEFPKEGPSILRIQQVVRGDSAAYFCASSPPGPIQETQYFGPGTRLLVL.

This clonotype was detected only a few times. V is TRBV12-3 or TRBV12-4 and J is TRBJ2-4; weak D call: TRBD1 (6 bases). There are 15 residues in the CDR3. V lost 4 bases to trimming and J lost 2 bases, with 12 bases between them. CDR3: CASSSSGVPKNIQYF. The CDR3 DNA reads TGTGCCAGCAGTTCTTCAGGGGTTCCCAAAAACATTCAGTACTTC.

The chain couples TRBV7-3 to TRBJ2-7, with TRBD2 matching over 7 bases. J lost 6 bases, V lost 8 bases, and 7 bases had no gene match. The CDR3 sequence is 12 residues long. Germline CDR1 and CDR2: SGHTA and FQGTGA. The CDR3 spells CASHHGGSEQYF. As DNA, the CDR3 is TGTGCCAGCCACCACGGGGGGTCCGAGCAGTACTTC.

Only a few counts were recorded for this clonotype. The chain has TRBV5-1 and TRBJ2-2, with a tentative D call TRBD1 (5 bases). Trimming shortened V by 1 base and J by 1 base, and 11 bases separated the two germline ends. This CDR3 is built from 16 residues. Germline values: CDR1 SGHRS, CDR2 YFSETQ. The CDR3 loop is CASSLPTTGNTGELFF. In nucleotides, the CDR3 is TGCGCCAGCAGCTTGCCCACTACAGGGAACACCGGGGAGCTGTTTTTT.

As regards this clonotype: This clone may be a read error of a much larger clone one base away. The V gene is TRBV11-2, the J gene TRBJ1-5, with D unresolved. The germline V gene has CDR1 SGHAT and CDR2 FQNNGV. Between the trimmed V and J ends, which lost 1 base and 1 base, there was a span of 17 bases. CDR3 size: 18 residues. The CDR3 DNA reads TGTGCCAGCAGCTTAGGGACTGTGTTGGCTTTGAGCAATCAGCCCCAGCATTTT. It is translated as CASSLGTVLALSNQPQHF.

This clonotype has only a few counts. V usage is TRBV11-2 and J usage is TRBJ1-3; D might be TRBD1 (5 bases). Germline-derived CDR1 and CDR2 are SGHAT and FQNNGV. The CDR3 is made up of 16 amino acids. V dropped 5 bases and J dropped 4 bases, with 18 bases sitting between them. CDR3 protein: CASSPGRGMSGNTIYF. CDR3 in DNA: TGTGCCAGCAGCCCCGGACGGGGGATGTCAGGAAACACCATATATTTT.

This clonotype showed up many times. The chain carries TRBV20-1 and TRBJ2-1; D tentatively fits TRBD1 or TRBD2 (5 bases each). Germline CDR1 DFQATT, CDR2 SNEGSKA (reference sequence). Trimming stripped 6 bases from V and 4 bases from J, with 16 bases between. The CDR3 length is 14 residues. As DNA, the CDR3 is TGCAGTGCCACCGAGGGGTCGGCGTACAATGAGCAGTTCTTC. Its translation: CSATEGSAYNEQFF.